Included here is one T cell receptor (beta chain) sequence, with context. Its recognized antigen is unknown. Base qualities were left out, and no much larger clone turns up one base away. The cohort comprised more than 550 healthy bone marrow donors. Cohort members were all nominally healthy when sampled, although unrecorded immune exposures were likely present. The donor was CMV seropositive and belonged to the group of about 290 seropositive cohort members. Each donor provided a peripheral blood sample, and peripheral blood mononuclear cells were used for TCR beta sequencing. Genomic DNA extraction from the blood cell samples was performed with the Qiagen DNeasy Blood Extraction Kit. Between the V and J ends, shortened by 7 bases and 2 bases respectively, the junction contains 18 bases. The CDR3 contains 15 residues, cysteine and phenylalanine counted. CDR3 DNA is the only sequence kept; it has 45 bases, read in frame from the first base. The germline V gene (reference sequence) supplies CDR1 LNHDA and CDR2 SQIVND.

The library was prepared using the immunoSEQ multiplex PCR assay. For the multiplex PCR, a mixture combining 60 forward primers for TCR Vbeta segments and 13 reverse primers for TCR Jbeta segments was used. The CDR3 region of rearranged TCR beta genes was amplified from genomic DNA by a multiplex PCR assay. The Illumina HiSeq System was used to sequence the amplified TCR beta libraries as 87-base-pair reads. The source study handled its data this way. In a later analysis, some 80 million unique TCR beta chains were counted across the roughly 610 repertoires, and roughly 11 million of these chains were shared by at least two donors. Raw reads were error-corrected and collapsed into unique sequences by a nearest-neighbor algorithm in which closely related sequences were merged to remove PCR and sequencing errors. V, D and J gene segments were assigned by aligning CDR3 sequences to IMGT reference sequences. For a sequence to be retained, at least a six-nucleotide match to both a V gene segment and a J gene segment was required. A rearrangement counted as productive if the CDR3 had no stop codons and remained in frame with V and J, and every other rearrangement counted as non-productive. CDR3 was defined according to IMGT convention as the region running from the second conserved V-encoded cysteine to the conserved J-encoded phenylalanine. Sequences without an unambiguous match to a single V gene segment were excluded from the earlier analysis of approximately 600 of the donors. An earlier analysis of a few hundred of the donors called V segments functional above 56.7% productive rearrangements and segregating when the between-donor standard deviation exceeded 5%. A statistical classification framework was developed to diagnose cytomegalovirus status using the catalog of TCR beta chain sequences. In a later analysis, V and J genes were assigned by comparing TCR nucleotide sequences against IMGT/GENE-DB human TR gene sequences. Using the TCRdist pipeline, a later analysis assigned CDR3 sequences along with most-parsimonious VDJ recombination scenarios. In a later analysis, every TCR beta chain was defined by the combination of its CDR3 amino acid sequence and its V-gene family, and reads without a unique V-gene family were dropped. In a later analysis, 550 to 650 highly shared, low-generation-probability nucleotide sequences were removed to address suspected cross-contamination and a sequencing artifact. A later analysis calculated a clonal expansion index for each public chain from normalized within-repertoire ranks of inferred template counts. Generation probabilities in a later analysis came from a VDJ recombination model fitted to out-of-frame rearrangements, and those results were checked against IGoR. In a later analysis, TCR-TCR, TCR-HLA and TCR-CMV co-occurrence was scored with hypergeometric tests, and a repertoire-size bias correction was applied to TCR pairs. False discovery rates were estimated in a later analysis by permuting HLA or CMV assignments 20 times. In a later analysis, co-occurring TCRs were grouped with DBSCAN, and TCRdist sequence similarity was added when clustering was performed within HLA-allele-positive subsets. Repertoires with fewer than 30,000 or more than 120,000 public chains, plus five repertoires with anomalous nucleotide sharing, were excluded from co-occurrence clustering. TCRdb obtained this table from immuneACCESS and retained in-frame rearrangements with V and J assigned. These tables miss some clones; where compared with another copy, unresolved V genes account for less than half of the shortfall, and the remainder is unexplained. The V and J calls and the clone size are those of that table, but D and trimming were determined from the DNA. Present in this sample are under 200,000 clones, just under 80% of which were seen just once. The ten largest clones take up over 3% of the sample.

This specimen comes from a study of cytomegalovirus exposure and HLA in healthy donors (dated by TCRdb to about 2017). Background on the whole study: An earlier analysis of more than 550 of the donors reported approximately 260 Gb of sequence data and 117 million unique TCR beta sequences obtained from around 190 million T cells. The genetic ancestry cluster associated with self-reported Caucasian donors included 70% to 85% of the approximately 400 genotyped donors. The study profiled the T cell repertoires of hundreds of subjects by immunosequencing and related them to cytomegalovirus serostatus. The number of typed donors differed by locus: about 629-640 for A, B, C, DRB1 and DQB1; 522 for DQA1; approximately 600 for DPA1; and roughly 450 for DPB1. The study combined high-throughput TCR immunosequencing, statistical association of individual TCRs with disease status, and machine learning to predict cytomegalovirus infection status. In addition to the first cohort of roughly 670 subjects, a separate validation cohort of some 120 different subjects was used. HLA typing covered class I and class II loci at four-digit resolution. An early release that covered 640 HLA-typed donors contained approximately 300 gigabases of sequencing data and 85 million to 100 million unique TCR sequences. Donor age, sex, ethnicity and CMV serostatus were compiled alongside the repertoire data. To decide whether each TCR beta V gene segment behaved as functional or pseudogenic, an earlier analysis of some 600 of the donors relied on high-throughput TCR beta sequencing. All discovery cohort repertoires had been generated on a single sequencing platform. A later genetic analysis took genome-wide SNP genotypes for about 65% of the 666 donors and used that subset as a discovery cohort. Roughly five DR-DQ haplotypes were handled as single units for association and clustering, since linkage in the cohort was strong. The later analysis used no new phenotypic data to find candidate immune exposures, relying instead on TCR beta sequences and their occurrence across donors. Among 350 to 400 genotyped donors of the cohort, an average of about 240,000 unique TCR beta nucleotide sequences were sequenced per donor, roughly 20% of them non-productive. A later analysis re-analyzed previously published TCR beta repertoires from 666 donors and added high-resolution HLA genotyping to study TCR occurrence patterns. The aim of the study was to test whether cataloging public T cell receptors could identify signatures of past pathogen exposure. The full study reports these points: A later genetic analysis reported fewer N-insertions in productive TCRs among donors in an Asian-associated ancestry cluster than the 666-donor mean. A total of fewer than 200 TCR beta chains were listed by the study as associated with cytomegalovirus. A later analysis found that HLA-associated TCR beta chains were more clonally expanded and had lower generation probabilities than equally common non-associated chains. Sequencing depth was assumed to be roughly uniform across donors in the presence/absence analyses, though that assumption may not hold. A group of highly shared sequence variants was considered likely to be a technical artifact of the sequencing pipeline. Several of the top co-occurrence clusters appeared to be linked to parvovirus B19, influenza, CMV and Epstein-Barr virus, according to a later analysis. A few of the identified cytomegalovirus-associated TCR beta chains were confirmed in vitro to be specific for cytomegalovirus antigens. The cohort was sequenced for TCR beta chains only, and without alpha or paired-chain data the features that could be detected were limited. Most CMV-associated TCR beta chains appeared to be HLA-restricted in a later analysis, and the HLA associations seemed to be driven largely by CMV exposure. Correlated functional status among segregating V segments might be attributable to linkage disequilibrium, but an unknown experimental factor could not be ruled out. In a later analysis, TCR association rates were found to vary across HLA loci, with the most associated TCRs seen for DRB1 alleles and the fewest for HLA-C alleles. Because counts were too low, about 15 rarely observed V segments, including chromosome 9 orphons, were left out of the earlier analysis of about 500 of the donors. V-gene and J-gene trimming of TCR beta chains was associated with a missense DCLRE1C variant in a later genetic analysis, and the association was replicated in an independent cohort. For the cohort, immune exposure information was limited to CMV serostatus. When HLA alleles, especially DR and DQ, strongly co-occurred, TCR associations were difficult to assign to individual alleles. Most TCR sequences were observed very rarely across donors, whereas some public TCRs were present in many individuals. In an earlier analysis of roughly 500 of the donors, most TCR beta V segments appeared in productive rearrangements about 90% or about 30% of the time, broadly matching IMGT annotations. Cytomegalovirus status was reported to be diagnosed by the classifier with high specificity and sensitivity in both the original and validation cohorts. Because the 87-base-pair reads could not distinguish some IMGT-functional V segments, including TRBV6-2 and TRBV6-3, those segments were excluded. According to the authors, the approach could potentially be generalized to other disease states and immunological phenotypes. A further reported finding was that TCR beta sequences accurately predicted the HLA-A and HLA-B alleles for most subjects in the first cohort. Because some donors lacked HLA typing at each locus, the association tests relied only on the typed subset. In a later analysis, 16,951 TCR beta sequences were associated with specific HLA alleles at a false discovery rate of 0.05.

The sequence derives from a woman in her fifties or sixties in good health and CMV-seropositive. This receptor chain uses TRBV19 and TRBJ2-7; the D region possibly corresponds to TRBD2 (7 bases align). The sequencing input was PBMCs. CDR3 region: CASTPRRGLTYEQYF. The nucleotide sequence is given as TGTGCCAGTACCCCGAGGCGGGGGCTGACCTACGAGCAGTACTTC.